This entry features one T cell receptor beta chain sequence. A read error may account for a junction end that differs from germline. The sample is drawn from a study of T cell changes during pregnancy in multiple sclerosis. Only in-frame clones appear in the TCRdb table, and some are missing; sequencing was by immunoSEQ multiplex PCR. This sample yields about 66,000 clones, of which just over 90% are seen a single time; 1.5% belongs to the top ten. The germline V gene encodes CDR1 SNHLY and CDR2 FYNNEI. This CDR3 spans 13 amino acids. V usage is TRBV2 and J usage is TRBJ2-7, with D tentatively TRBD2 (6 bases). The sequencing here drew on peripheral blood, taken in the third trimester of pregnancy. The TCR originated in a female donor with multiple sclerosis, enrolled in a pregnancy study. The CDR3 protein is CAGSEALRGEQYF. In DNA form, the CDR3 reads TGTGCCGGCAGTGAAGCCTTGCGGGGCGAGCAGTACTTC.